A selection of T cell receptor beta chains follows, all from one sample in a study of OX40 agonist ivuxolimab in advanced cancers. The table came from immunoSEQ multiplex PCR; TCRdb's copy has only in-frame clones and leaves some out. The data show about 69,000 clones, just over 90% seen once. The specimen comprised CD4+ or CD8+ T cells sorted from blood, sampled in a trial of the OX40 agonist ivuxolimab. These receptors were obtained from an adult with an advanced solid tumor such as melanoma, head and neck, liver or kidney cancer. Each CDR3 is given with its conserved first and last residue. Each record gives: D gene, clone size, J gene, CDR3 length, V gene, CDR3 DNA, CDR3 protein. The D gene is left open where the match is weak. Size tells how often a clone was seen (once, few, many) or the class of an expanded clone, and some rows leave it out.

d_call: NA; clone_size: NA; j_call: TRBJ2-7; cdr3_length: 14; v_call: TRBV19; cdr3_nt: TGTGCCAGCAGCTCCCTCGGCAGAACCTACGAGCAGTACTTC; cdr3_aa: CASSSLGRTYEQYF
d_call: TRBD2; clone_size: NA; j_call: TRBJ2-3; cdr3_length: 18; v_call: TRBV5-1; cdr3_nt: TGCGCCAGCAGCAGGACTAGCGGGAGCTCGGCCGTCACAGATACGCAGTATTTT; cdr3_aa: CASSRTSGSSAVTDTQYF
d_call: NA; clone_size: NA; j_call: TRBJ2-2; cdr3_length: 14; v_call: TRBV15; cdr3_nt: TGTGCCACCAGCAGAGATAGGGCGACGGGGGAGCTGTTTTTT; cdr3_aa: CATSRDRATGELFF
d_call: NA; clone_size: NA; j_call: TRBJ1-1; cdr3_length: 14; v_call: TRBV6-5; cdr3_nt: TGTGCCAGCAGTTCGGACGGACCTAACACTGAAGCTTTCTTT; cdr3_aa: CASSSDGPNTEAFF
d_call: NA; clone_size: NA; j_call: TRBJ1-2; cdr3_length: 14; v_call: TRBV7-8; cdr3_nt: TGTGCCAGCAGCCGAGAAACAGTGAACTATGGCTACACCTTC; cdr3_aa: CASSRETVNYGYTF
d_call: NA; clone_size: NA; j_call: TRBJ2-7; cdr3_length: 14; v_call: TRBV19; cdr3_nt: TGTGCCAGTAGTGCAGGCGGCGGTCCCTACGAGCAGTACTTC; cdr3_aa: CASSAGGGPYEQYF
d_call: NA; clone_size: NA; j_call: TRBJ2-3; cdr3_length: 15; v_call: TRBV5-1; cdr3_nt: TGCGCCAGCAGCGTGTGGCGGGAAAACACAGATACGCAGTATTTT; cdr3_aa: CASSVWRENTDTQYF
d_call: TRBD2; clone_size: NA; j_call: TRBJ2-1; cdr3_length: 16; v_call: TRBV6-5; cdr3_nt: TGTGCCAGCAGTTACCCGACTAGCGGGGGGGGCAATGAGCAGTTCTTC; cdr3_aa: CASSYPTSGGGNEQFF
d_call: TRBD1; clone_size: NA; j_call: TRBJ1-1; cdr3_length: 15; v_call: TRBV10-1; cdr3_nt: TGCGCCAGCAGTGACTCAGGGGGCGGTTTTACTGAAGCTTTCTTT; cdr3_aa: CASSDSGGGFTEAFF
d_call: NA; clone_size: once; j_call: TRBJ1-5; cdr3_length: 15; v_call: TRBV7-6; cdr3_nt: TGTGCCAGCAGTTATAGCAGGGGTCGAACTCAGCCCCAGCATTTT; cdr3_aa: CASSYSRGRTQPQHF
d_call: NA; clone_size: once; j_call: TRBJ2-7; cdr3_length: 17; v_call: TRBV5-1; cdr3_nt: TGCGCCAGCAGCTTGGGAGGCGTAGCGGCTAGCTCCTACGAGCAGTACTTC; cdr3_aa: CASSLGGVAASSYEQYF
d_call: NA; clone_size: NA; j_call: TRBJ2-7; cdr3_length: 14; v_call: TRBV6-1; cdr3_nt: TGTGCCAGCAGTGAAGCGGGACCCCTCTGGGAGCAGTACTTC; cdr3_aa: CASSEAGPLWEQYF
d_call: TRBD1; clone_size: NA; j_call: TRBJ1-5; cdr3_length: 15; v_call: TRBV19; cdr3_nt: TGTGCCAGTAGTATATTACAGGGGAACAATCAGCCCCAGCATTTT; cdr3_aa: CASSILQGNNQPQHF
d_call: NA; clone_size: NA; j_call: TRBJ2-5; cdr3_length: 14; v_call: TRBV18; cdr3_nt: TGTGCCAGCTCACCAAATTCACAGCAAGAGACCCAGTACTTC; cdr3_aa: CASSPNSQQETQYF
d_call: NA; clone_size: NA; j_call: TRBJ2-7; cdr3_length: 11; v_call: TRBV18; cdr3_nt: TGTGCCAGCTCGGGAGAGTACGAGCAGTACTTC; cdr3_aa: CASSGEYEQYF
d_call: TRBD1; clone_size: NA; j_call: TRBJ2-4; cdr3_length: 13; v_call: TRBV10-1; cdr3_nt: TGCGCCAGCCAGGACAGGGGCAAAAACATTCAGTACTTC; cdr3_aa: CASQDRGKNIQYF
d_call: NA; clone_size: NA; j_call: TRBJ1-1; cdr3_length: 13; v_call: TRBV28; cdr3_nt: TGTGCCAGCAGTTTAAAGAGGAACACTGAAACTTTCTTT; cdr3_aa: CASSLKRNTETFF
d_call: NA; clone_size: NA; j_call: TRBJ2-3; cdr3_length: 16; v_call: TRBV7-2; cdr3_nt: TGTGCCAGCAGCTTAGGGGCCAGGACTCGGGCAGATACGCAGTATTTT; cdr3_aa: CASSLGARTRADTQYF
d_call: NA; clone_size: NA; j_call: TRBJ2-7; cdr3_length: 12; v_call: TRBV28; cdr3_nt: TGTGCCAGCAGTTTTGTAGCGCTCGAGCAGTACTTC; cdr3_aa: CASSFVALEQYF
d_call: NA; clone_size: NA; j_call: TRBJ1-2; cdr3_length: 14; v_call: TRBV6-1; cdr3_nt: TGTGCCAGCAGTGGGACGAGGGGCGACTATGGCTACACCTTC; cdr3_aa: CASSGTRGDYGYTF
d_call: TRBD2; clone_size: NA; j_call: TRBJ2-1; cdr3_length: 17; v_call: TRBV7-9; cdr3_nt: TGTGCCAGCAGCTTAGTAGGAGGGAGGGCCTCCTACAATGAGCAGTTCTTC; cdr3_aa: CASSLVGGRASYNEQFF
d_call: NA; clone_size: NA; j_call: TRBJ2-7; cdr3_length: 13; v_call: TRBV7-8; cdr3_nt: TGTGCCAGCAGCTTAGCTATCTCCTACGAGCAGTACTTC; cdr3_aa: CASSLAISYEQYF
d_call: TRBD1; clone_size: NA; j_call: TRBJ2-2; cdr3_length: 15; v_call: TRBV6-1; cdr3_nt: TGTGCCAGCAGCCAGGGGGCATTTAACACCGGGGAGCTGTTTTTT; cdr3_aa: CASSQGAFNTGELFF
d_call: TRBD1; clone_size: once; j_call: TRBJ2-1; cdr3_length: 16; v_call: TRBV10-2; cdr3_nt: TGCGCCAGCAGTGAAATTGGACAGGTCCTTAGGAATGAGCAGTTCTTC; cdr3_aa: CASSEIGQVLRNEQFF
d_call: NA; clone_size: NA; j_call: TRBJ1-5; cdr3_length: 15; v_call: TRBV9; cdr3_nt: TGTGCCAGCAGCGTAGGGCACGATAGCAATCAGCCCCAGCATTTT; cdr3_aa: CASSVGHDSNQPQHF
d_call: TRBD1; clone_size: NA; j_call: TRBJ1-4; cdr3_length: 15; v_call: TRBV14; cdr3_nt: TGTGCCAGCAGCCAGGGGACAGATTCCTATGAAAAACTGTTTTTT; cdr3_aa: CASSQGTDSYEKLFF
d_call: TRBD1; clone_size: NA; j_call: TRBJ2-3; cdr3_length: 15; v_call: TRBV2; cdr3_nt: TGTGCCAGCAGTGAACGGTCAGGGGGTACAGATACGCAGTATTTT; cdr3_aa: CASSERSGGTDTQYF
d_call: NA; clone_size: once; j_call: TRBJ2-5; cdr3_length: 14; v_call: TRBV19; cdr3_nt: TGTGCCAGTAGTATAGGGCAGCCGCAAGAGACCCAGTACTTC; cdr3_aa: CASSIGQPQETQYF
d_call: NA; clone_size: NA; j_call: TRBJ2-3; cdr3_length: 12; v_call: TRBV5-1; cdr3_nt: TGCGCCAGCAGCTTGGTTCTGGATACGCAGTATTTT; cdr3_aa: CASSLVLDTQYF
d_call: TRBD1; clone_size: NA; j_call: TRBJ2-3; cdr3_length: 15; v_call: TRBV6-1; cdr3_nt: TGTGCCAGCAGAACCGACAGGGAGCGCACAGATACGCAGTATTTT; cdr3_aa: CASRTDRERTDTQYF
d_call: TRBD2; clone_size: NA; j_call: TRBJ2-1; cdr3_length: 15; v_call: TRBV19; cdr3_nt: TGTGCCAGTAGTATTAGACTAGCGGGAGATATTTCGAGGTTCTTC; cdr3_aa: CASSIRLAGDISRFF
d_call: NA; clone_size: NA; j_call: TRBJ2-2; cdr3_length: 13; v_call: TRBV18; cdr3_nt: TGTGCCAGCTCACCAGGCCTCACCGGGGAGCTGTTTTTT; cdr3_aa: CASSPGLTGELFF
d_call: NA; clone_size: NA; j_call: TRBJ2-7; cdr3_length: 11; v_call: TRBV7-8; cdr3_nt: TGTGCCAGCAGCGTTAGTGGCGAGCAGTACTTC; cdr3_aa: CASSVSGEQYF
d_call: NA; clone_size: NA; j_call: TRBJ1-5; cdr3_length: 16; v_call: TRBV11-2; cdr3_nt: TGTGCCAGCAGCTTAGAAGGTACTGGTCCGGATCAGCCCCAGCATTTT; cdr3_aa: CASSLEGTGPDQPQHF
d_call: NA; clone_size: NA; j_call: TRBJ1-6; cdr3_length: 14; v_call: TRBV6-1; cdr3_nt: TGTGCCACCTACAGTCGCCACGATAATTCACCCCTCCACTTT; cdr3_aa: CATYSRHDNSPLHF
d_call: NA; clone_size: NA; j_call: TRBJ1-3; cdr3_length: 16; v_call: TRBV10-3; cdr3_nt: TGTGCCATCAGTGCACTTTTACTGAACTCTGGAAACACCATATATTTT; cdr3_aa: CAISALLLNSGNTIYF